The 25 T cell receptor beta chains below all came from one sample that was sequenced in a study of cytomegalovirus exposure and HLA in healthy donors. PCR used 60 Vbeta primers and 13 Jbeta primers. The assay was immunoSEQ multiplex PCR, and TCRdb's table has in-frame clones only and misses some. The sample has fewer than 200,000 clones; 55% to 80% are singletons. Specimen: PBMCs. The receptors were gathered from a woman aged 18-29 years in good health and CMV-seropositive.

The gene calls are TRBV9 and TRBJ2-7; maybe TRBD1 (5 bases). V lost 4 bases and J lost 0, with 8 bases in between. CDR3 length: 13 residues. Per the germline V gene, CDR1 is SGDLS and CDR2 is YYNGEE. The CDR3 spells CASSPGSSYEQYF. The CDR3 DNA reads as TGTGCCAGCAGCCCAGGGTCCTCCTACGAGCAGTACTTC.

V usage is TRBV7-2 and J usage is TRBJ2-7; 10 nucleotides align to TRBD1. The CDR3 is made up of 14 amino acids. The germline V gene has CDR1 SGHTA and CDR2 FQGNSA. The trim removed 5 bases at V and 2 bases at J, leaving 3 bases unmatched. For the CDR3, the DNA is TGTGCCAGCAGCACGGGACAGGGGACCTACGAGCAGTACTTC. Residues: CASSTGQGTYEQYF.

This clone was seen only a few times. The CDR3 loop is CASSLAWSTLNEQFF. The CDR3 DNA is TGTGCCAGCAGCTTAGCCTGGTCTACCCTCAATGAGCAGTTCTTC. The chain has TRBV11-1 and TRBJ2-1; no clear D. Germline CDR1 and CDR2: SGHAT and FQDESV (reference sequence). Trimming shortened V by 0 bases and J by 6 bases, and 12 bases separated the two germline ends. The CDR3 loop spans 15 amino acids.

This clone showed up just once. This sequence joins TRBV5-1 and TRBJ2-3, with 7 bases fitting TRBD2. The CDR3 loop spans 17 amino acids. V trimming: 6 bases; J trimming: 0 bases; junction bases outside the gene matches: 13. Germline CDR1 and CDR2: SGHRS and YFSETQ. CDR3 sequence reads: CASTHNMLSGSTDTQYF. In DNA form, the CDR3 reads TGCGCCAGCACCCATAACATGCTTAGCGGGAGCACAGATACGCAGTATTTT.

The rearrangement joins TRBV30 to TRBJ2-3, with 16 bases aligning to TRBD2. CDR3 length: 16 amino acids. The germline CDR1 and CDR2 sequences are GTSNPN and SVGIG (reference sequence). In DNA, the CDR3 is TGTGCGGCAGGGACTAGCGGGGGGGCCTACGCAGATACGCAGTATTTT. This translates into CAAGTSGGAYADTQYF.

The chain links TRBV5-6 to TRBJ2-7; TRBD2 matches 12 bases. V lost 2 bases to trimming and J lost 1 base; unmatched junction nucleotides: 1. The CDR3 is 15 amino acids. The germline V gene encodes CDR1 SGHDT and CDR2 YYEEEE. CDR3 in amino acids: CASSLGTSGSYEQYF. The CDR3 DNA sequence: TGTGCCAGCAGCTTAGGGACTAGCGGGTCCTACGAGCAGTACTTC.

The DNA for the CDR3 is TGTGCCAGCAGCCCGGAGGGGGGGACCTCCCCCGTCTACACCTTC. This codes for CASSPEGGTSPVYTF. The gene calls are TRBV4-2 and TRBJ1-2, with D perhaps matching TRBD1 (6 bases). The V end lost 4 bases, the J end lost 10 bases, and 22 bases lay between the germline ends. The CDR3 length is 15 residues. Germline loops: CDR1 LGHNA, CDR2 YNFKEQ.

V gene TRBV29-1 combines with J gene TRBJ1-2; D uncertain. CDR1 is SQVTM and CDR2 is ANQGSEA in the germline V gene. The ends were cut back, 8 bases at V and 8 bases at J, with 15 bases in the middle. The CDR3 extends over 11 amino acids. The CDR3 DNA reads as TGCAGCATCCAACAGTCGAGCGGCTACACCTTC. Protein: CSIQQSSGYTF.

V and J are TRBV12-5 and TRBJ1-1, with D hard to call. Germline loops: CDR1 LGHNT, CDR2 FRNRAP. V gave up 3 bases and J gave up 1 base, with 9 bases separating them. This CDR3 comprises 14 residues. The CDR3 reads CASGFSGENTEAFF. The CDR3 DNA sequence: TGTGCTAGTGGTTTTAGCGGCGAGAACACTGAAGCTTTCTTT.

This clone was counted a few times. The rearrangement uses TRBV6-1 and TRBJ1-4; D possibly corresponds to TRBD1 (5 bases). Between the trimmed V and J ends, which lost 2 bases and 10 bases, there was a span of 17 bases. There are 15 residues in the CDR3. The germline V gene encodes CDR1 MNHNS and CDR2 SASEGT. The CDR3 DNA is TGTGCCAGCAGTGAATTGGGGCAGGTCATGGCAAAACTGTTTTTT. Encoded protein: CASSELGQVMAKLFF.

CDR3 in amino acids: CASSDDSGGPTDTQYF. CDR3 in DNA: TGTGCCAGCAGTGACGATAGCGGGGGGCCGACAGATACGCAGTATTTT. V is TRBV6-4 and J is TRBJ2-3; TRBD2 matches 10 bases. The CDR3 consists of 16 residues. J lost 3 bases, V lost 2 bases, and 5 bases had no gene match. Looked up from germline, CDR1 is MRHNA and CDR2 is SNTAGT.

V and J are TRBV29-1 and TRBJ2-1, with D uncertain. This CDR3 has 15 residues. Trimming left V 3 bases short and J 1 base short, with 13 bases between. The V gene's germline CDR1 is SQVTM and CDR2 ANQGSEA. The CDR3 is CSVEFLARSYNEQFF. The DNA for the CDR3 is TGCAGCGTTGAGTTTCTGGCGAGGTCCTACAATGAGCAGTTCTTC.

This clone has just one count. This sequence joins TRBV21-1 and TRBJ2-3; the DNA was not used to check the table's D call, TRBD2. TRBV21-1 is shown as a pseudogene. CDR3 size: 16 residues. The CDR3 DNA sequence: TGTGCCAGCAGCAAAGCAACCCAGCGGGGGACAGATACGCAGTATTTT. The encoded protein is CASSKATQRGTDTQYF.

The CDR3, as DNA: TGTGCCAGCAGTTTAGGGCTAGGGGTTCTGTATGAGCAGTTCTTC. Amino acids: CASSLGLGVLYEQFF. The J gene is TRBJ2-1, the V gene TRBV28; D perhaps matches TRBD1 (5 bases). The V end was cut by 2 bases, the J end by 8 bases, with 16 bases between. This CDR3 has 15 amino acids. Germline V CDR1 and CDR2: MDHEN, SYDVKM.

The V and J genes are TRBV27 and TRBJ2-1; possible D gene TRBD2, 7 bases. Germline V CDR1 and CDR2: MNHEY, SMNVEV (reference sequence). This CDR3 contains 16 residues. V was trimmed by 5 bases and J by 6 bases, leaving 20 bases between them. This chain's CDR3 is CASSPLGASGINEQFF. The CDR3 DNA sequence: TGTGCCAGCAGTCCCCTGGGGGCTAGCGGAATCAATGAGCAGTTCTTC.

This clone was detected a few times. The rearrangement joins TRBV29-1 to TRBJ1-1, with 7 bases fitting TRBD1. Germline-derived CDR1 and CDR2 are SQVTM and ANQGSEA. Trimming cost V 6 bases and J 4 bases; bases outside gene matches: 5. This CDR3 is built from 12 residues. CDR3 loop: CSVYRGGTEAFF. The CDR3 DNA follows: TGCAGCGTATACAGGGGCGGCACTGAAGCTTTCTTT.

In this sample, this clone turned up a few times. The rearrangement joins TRBV28 to TRBJ2-7, with TRBD2 as a possible D gene (6 bases). V lost 3 bases and J 6 bases, leaving 15 bases between the germline ends. From germline, CDR1 is MDHEN and CDR2 SYDVKM. The CDR3 covers 14 residues. The CDR3 region is CASSFWAREVEQYF. For the CDR3, the DNA is TGTGCCAGCAGTTTTTGGGCCAGGGAGGTCGAGCAGTACTTC. The full variable domain, completed using reference TRBV28 and TRBJ2-7, is DVKVTQSSRYLVKRTGEKVFLECVQDMDHENMFWYRQDPGLGLRLIYFSYDVKMKEKGDIPEGYSVSREKKERFSLILESASTNQTSMYLCASSFWAREVEQYFGPGTRLTVT.

The CDR3, as DNA: TGTGCCAGCAGCTTACTAGAGGTTCGGAGGGATGCGATAGGGCAGTACTTC. It translates to CASSLLEVRRDAIGQYF. V usage is TRBV11-2 and J usage is TRBJ2-7, with D possibly being TRBD2 (6 bases). The ends were cut back, 2 bases at V and 9 bases at J, with 26 bases in the middle. This CDR3 is built from 17 residues. Germline loops: CDR1 SGHAT, CDR2 FQNNGV.

CDR3 bases: TGCGCCAGCACGAAAACACAGATAGCGCAGTATTTT. It encodes CASTKTQIAQYF. The chain has TRBV4-1 and TRBJ2-3; no clear D. Germline V lookup: CDR1 MGHRA, CDR2 YSYEKL. CDR3 length equals 12 residues. V lost 7 bases, J lost 10 bases, and 15 bases lay in between.

The chain uses TRBV7-3 and TRBJ2-3; the match to TRBD1 covers 8 bases. Germline assignment: CDR1 SGHTA and CDR2 FQGTGA. V shed 2 bases, J shed 2 bases, and the junction held 12 bases outside the gene matches. This CDR3 comprises 18 residues. CDR3: CASSLQAGGMTDTDTQYF. The CDR3 DNA sequence: TGTGCCAGCAGCTTACAGGCAGGGGGCATGACTGACACAGATACGCAGTATTTT.

This clone came up once. This sequence joins TRBV10-2 and TRBJ2-1; TRBD2 matches at 10 bases. The CDR3 has 15 amino acids. The ends lost 6 bases at V and 8 bases at J; junction bases unmatched: 10. Germline assignment: CDR1 WSHSY and CDR2 SAAADI. The CDR3 DNA sequence: TGCGCCAGCAGCGTCCCTCTAGCGGGAGAAGATGAGCAGTTCTTC. It is translated as CASSVPLAGEDEQFF.

This clone was found a few times. V is TRBV9 and J is TRBJ2-7, with no clear D. V was cut by 0 bases and J by 2 bases, with 18 bases left in between. Per germline, CDR1 SGDLS and CDR2 YYNGEE. The CDR3 runs 17 residues. This CDR3 reads CASSVGGVSEFPYEQYF. As DNA, the CDR3 is TGTGCCAGCAGCGTAGGTGGTGTGTCGGAGTTCCCCTACGAGCAGTACTTC.

The chain recombines TRBV4-2 with TRBJ1-1; tentative D call: TRBD1 (6 bases). The germline V gene encodes CDR1 LGHNA and CDR2 YNFKEQ. With 2 bases removed from V and 6 bases from J, the gap between germline ends came to 13 bases. This CDR3 spans 14 amino acids. The CDR3 coding sequence is TGTGCCAGCAGCCAACCCGAGGGGGTATCTGAAGCTTTCTTT. Protein product: CASSQPEGVSEAFF.

In its sample, this clone was seen once. V and J are TRBV4-3 and TRBJ2-7; D possibly corresponds to TRBD1 (6 bases). The germline CDR1 and CDR2 sequences are LGHNA and YSLEER. V shed 3 bases and J shed 4 bases, with 16 bases lying between them. The CDR3 sequence is 15 residues long. For the CDR3, the DNA is TGCGCCAGCAGCCAGTTACAGGGCGCGCCTTACGAGCAGTACTTC. Translated: CASSQLQGAPYEQYF.

In its sample, this clone was seen once. This chain connects TRBV2 to TRBJ2-7; D uncertain. The CDR3 length is 11 residues. The V gene's germline CDR1 is SNHLY and CDR2 FYNNEI. The germline V and J ends were trimmed by 8 bases and 6 bases, with 11 bases remaining between them. The CDR3 DNA reads TGTGCCAGCCGGTACGATGGCGAGCAGTACTTC. Its translation is CASRYDGEQYF.